One and the same sample provided the 3 T cell receptor beta chains below, sequenced in a study of cytomegalovirus exposure and HLA in healthy donors (dated by TCRdb to the late 2010s). Library creation used the immunoSEQ multiplex PCR assay. A mixture of 60 forward primers for TCR Vbeta segments and 13 reverse primers for TCR Jbeta segments was used in the multiplex PCR. This is the immuneACCESS table as TCRdb keeps it, with only in-frame sequences that have V and J called. A part of the clones is gone; compared with another copy, unresolved V genes explain less than half, and the rest is unexplained. Within this sample are about 150,000 clones, with about two thirds of them counted one time only. Together, the top ten hold 1.5% to 2% of the sample. Material for sequencing was PBMCs. The receptors were sampled from a woman aged 18-29 years in good health and CMV-seronegative.

The chain links TRBV4-1 to TRBJ2-1; maybe TRBD2 (6 bases). Germline lookup yields CDR1 MGHRA and CDR2 YSYEKL. The V end lost 3 bases, the J end lost 0 bases, and 12 bases lay between the germline ends. The CDR3 has 16 residues. The CDR3 DNA sequence: TGCGCCAGCAGCCAGGCCGGGACTCGCTCCTACAATGAGCAGTTCTTC. Residues: CASSQAGTRSYNEQFF.

The V call is TRBV30, the J call TRBJ2-5, with 10 bases that match TRBD2. Per germline, CDR1 GTSNPN and CDR2 SVGIG (reference sequence). The CDR3 is 12 amino acids. The trim removed 7 bases at V and 3 bases at J, leaving 2 bases unmatched. The CDR3 DNA reads TGTGCCTACGGACTAGCGGAAGAGACCCAGTACTTC. Translating gives CAYGLAEETQYF.

The sample holds a few counts of this clone. The junction does not match germline at one end; this may be a read error. The chain combines TRBV5-5 with TRBJ1-1, with 8 bases matching TRBD1. Germline V gives CDR1 SGHKS, CDR2 YYEKEE (reference sequence). This CDR3 spans 16 amino acids. CDR3 bases: TGCGCCAGCAGCCAAGACCGGACAGGGAGGGGCACTGAAGCTTTCTTT. Amino acid sequence: CASSQDRTGRGTEAFF.